What follows are 17 T cell receptor beta chains derived from one specimen sequenced in a study of CD8+ T cells in alopecia areata (dated by TCRdb to the late 2010s). The library was prepared using the immunoSEQ multiplex PCR assay. RNA was extracted from all samples and reverse transcribed into cDNA as template for TCR sequencing. TCRdb took this table from immuneACCESS and kept in-frame rearrangements with V and J called. Such tables lack part of the clones; where checked against another copy, unresolved V genes explain under half of the gap, and the rest is unexplained. Present in this sample are under 130,000 clones, 85% to 90% of which were seen just once. Of the sample, 11% is held by the ten largest clones. The treatment or condition tag for this specimen amounts to: oral pan-JAK inhibitor, 5-10 mg twice daily. Sequenced material: CD8+ T cells sorted from blood, taken between weeks 30 and 35, from a patient treated with tofacitinib. These receptor sequences come from a human donor with alopecia areata.

The rearrangement joins TRBV5-6 to TRBJ2-1; possibly TRBD2 for D (6 bases). Germline CDR1 and CDR2: SGHDT and YYEEEE. Trimming removed 7 bases from V and 7 bases from J, with 9 bases in between. The CDR3 is 11 residues long. The CDR3 loop is CASVGGNEQFF. The CDR3 nucleotides are TGTGCCAGCGTAGGAGGGAATGAGCAGTTCTTC.

DNA for the CDR3: TGCGCCAGCAGCCAACGCGACAGGGATCCTACTGAAGCTTTCTTT. Encoded protein: CASSQRDRDPTEAFF. The chain joins TRBV4-1 to TRBJ1-1, with 7 nucleotides matching TRBD1. Trimming cost V 2 bases and J 5 bases; bases outside gene matches: 8. The germline V gene has CDR1 MGHRA and CDR2 YSYEKL. CDR3 length equals 15 residues.

The gene calls are TRBV4-2 and TRBJ2-2; D call uncertain. Germline assignment: CDR1 LGHNA and CDR2 YNFKEQ. This CDR3 has 12 amino acids. V dropped 1 base and J dropped 5 bases, with 2 bases sitting between them. The CDR3 is CASSQGTGELFF. The CDR3 DNA follows: TGTGCCAGCAGCCAAGGTACCGGGGAGCTGTTTTTT.

This rearrangement joins TRBV6-5 to TRBJ1-2; D unclear. Germline CDR1 and CDR2: MNHEY and SVGAGI. V was trimmed by 9 bases and J by 3 bases, leaving 14 bases between them. The CDR3 has 13 residues. In DNA, the CDR3 is TGTGCCAGTGGCGAAGGGTTGTACTATGGCTACACCTTC. As protein: CASGEGLYYGYTF.

The V and J genes are TRBV6-5 and TRBJ1-2; 7 bases fit TRBD1. With V trimmed by 4 bases and J by 3 bases, 5 bases remained unmatched. CDR1 is MNHEY and CDR2 is SVGAGI in the germline V gene. CDR3 length equals 14 residues. The CDR3 sequence: CASSFFGQDYGYTF. CDR3 nucleotide sequence: TGTGCCAGCAGTTTCTTCGGACAGGACTATGGCTACACCTTC.

Concerning this clone itself: Other DNA variants within this sample encode the same CDR3. The rearrangement links TRBV29-1 to TRBJ2-7; no reliable D call. The CDR3 is made up of 13 amino acids. The V and J ends lost 4 bases and 4 bases respectively, with 14 bases between them. CDR1 is SQVTM and CDR2 is ANQGSEA in the germline V gene. DNA of the CDR3: TGCAGCGTTGTCGCACTTGGGGTTTACGAGCAGTACTTC. Its protein product is CSVVALGVYEQYF.

The V and J genes are TRBV28 and TRBJ1-4; a weak D match, TRBD1 (5 bases). Trimming took 2 bases from V and 6 from J, leaving 13 bases between them. The CDR3 loop spans 15 amino acids. Germline lookup yields CDR1 MDHEN and CDR2 SYDVKM. The CDR3 spells CASSLMRGGDEKLFF. CDR3 in DNA: TGTGCCAGCAGTTTAATGAGGGGAGGAGATGAAAAACTGTTTTTT. Supplemented by reference TRBV28 and TRBJ1-4, the full variable domain reads DVKVTQSSRYLVKRTGEKVFLECVQDMDHENMFWYRQDPGLGLRLIYFSYDVKMKEKGDIPEGYSVSREKKERFSLILESASTNQTSMYLCASSLMRGGDEKLFFGSGTQLSVL.

The V call is TRBV29-1, the J call TRBJ2-6; D not certain. The germline V gene has CDR1 SQVTM and CDR2 ANQGSEA. The CDR3 runs to 15 residues. Trimming removed 2 bases from V and 0 bases from J, with 8 bases in between. The CDR3 sequence is CSVESLDSGANVLTF. CDR3 DNA: TGCAGCGTTGAAAGTCTGGACTCTGGGGCCAACGTCCTGACTTTC.

The gene calls are TRBV4-1 and TRBJ1-5, with 8 bases matching TRBD1. V lost 5 bases and J lost 6; bases outside the gene matches: 6. CDR1 and CDR2 (germline): MGHRA, YSYEKL. The CDR3 contains 14 residues. In nucleotides, the CDR3 is TGCGCCAGCAGCATAGGACAGGGTAGTCAGCCCCAGCATTTT. The encoded protein is CASSIGQGSQPQHF.

The CDR3 reads CSVEGLSNEQFF. The CDR3 nucleotides are TGCAGCGTTGAAGGTTTGTCTAATGAGCAGTTCTTC. This sequence joins TRBV29-1 and TRBJ2-1, with D unresolved. Trimming removed 1 base at V and 7 bases at J, with 8 bases between. The CDR3 spans 12 residues. The germline CDR1 and CDR2 sequences are SQVTM and ANQGSEA.

The genes are TRBV27 and TRBJ1-2, with D hard to call. Per the germline V gene, CDR1 is MNHEY and CDR2 is SMNVEV (reference sequence). Trimming took off 5 bases at V and 6 bases at J, with 16 bases between the two ends. The CDR3 totals 14 residues. The CDR3 sequence: CASSTVPWVDGYTF. The CDR3 DNA reads TGTGCCAGCAGTACGGTCCCCTGGGTAGATGGCTACACCTTC.

In its sample, this clone was seen a few times. V is TRBV27 and J is TRBJ2-2; D is undetermined. CDR3 length equals 11 residues. Germline-derived CDR1 and CDR2 are MNHEY and SMNVEV (reference sequence). V lost 11 bases and J 6 bases, leaving 10 bases between the germline ends. CDR3 region: CAGLGAGELFF. CDR3 in DNA: TGTGCCGGGCTAGGAGCCGGGGAGCTGTTTTTT.

V gene TRBV4-1 combines with J gene TRBJ1-1; D perhaps matches TRBD1 (6 bases). V lost 4 bases and J lost 6, with 15 bases in between. The germline CDR1 and CDR2 sequences are MGHRA and YSYEKL. This CDR3 has 14 amino acids. The DNA of the CDR3 is TGCGCCAGCAGCCCCGACAGGAACGGCGCTGAAGCTTTCTTT. This sequence encodes CASSPDRNGAEAFF.

The chain joins TRBV29-1 to TRBJ2-6; D is undetermined. The CDR3 totals 15 residues. V was cut by 2 bases and J by 4 bases, with 12 bases left in between. Germline V gene lookup returns CDR1 SQVTM and CDR2 ANQGSEA. The CDR3 loop reads CSVEPFGSGANVLTF. In DNA, the CDR3 is TGCAGCGTTGAACCTTTCGGGTCCGGGGCCAACGTCCTGACTTTC.

The genes are TRBV7-8 and TRBJ2-7; D gene ambiguous. Germline V lookup: CDR1 SGHVS, CDR2 FQNEAQ. The CDR3 is 13 residues long. V was trimmed by 1 base and J by 6 bases, leaving 10 bases between them. The CDR3 nucleotides read TGTGCCAGCAGCTTAGTCGGAAGTGGCGAGCAGTACTTC. Translated, it gives CASSLVGSGEQYF.

J is TRBJ1-1 and V is TRBV7-6, with 12 positions matching TRBD1. V was clipped by 5 bases and J by 4 bases; unmatched bases: 8. This CDR3 has 16 amino acids. Per germline, CDR1 SGHVS and CDR2 FNYEAQ. The CDR3 is CASSQGTGGRSTEAFF. In DNA form, the CDR3 reads TGTGCCAGCAGCCAAGGGACAGGGGGCCGGAGCACTGAAGCTTTCTTT.

A remark on this clone: This sample also contains other DNA sequences that code for the same CDR3. The chain employs TRBV29-1 and TRBJ1-1; TRBD1 is a possible D gene (6 bases). The germline V gene has CDR1 SQVTM and CDR2 ANQGSEA. V shed 6 bases and J shed 4 bases, with 15 bases lying between them. This CDR3 spans 13 amino acids. The CDR3 loop is CSVSRRGTTEAFF. For the CDR3, the DNA is TGCAGCGTGTCCCGTAGGGGGACCACTGAAGCTTTCTTT.